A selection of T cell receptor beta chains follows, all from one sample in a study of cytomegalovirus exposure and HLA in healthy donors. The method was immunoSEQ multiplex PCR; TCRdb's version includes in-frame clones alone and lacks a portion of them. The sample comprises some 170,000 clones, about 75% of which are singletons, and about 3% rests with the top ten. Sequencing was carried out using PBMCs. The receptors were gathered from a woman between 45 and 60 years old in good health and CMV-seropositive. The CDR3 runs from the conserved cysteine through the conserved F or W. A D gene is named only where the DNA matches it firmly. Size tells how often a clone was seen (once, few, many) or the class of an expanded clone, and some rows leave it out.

CDR3 protein: CASTLLGTGGYNEQFF; CDR3 DNA: TGTGCCAGTACCTTACTAGGGACAGGGGGATACAATGAGCAGTTCTTC; clone size: .; V gene: TRBV19; J gene: TRBJ2-1; D gene: TRBD1
CDR3 protein: CASSLGRRGQETQYF; CDR3 DNA: TGCGCCAGCAGCTTGGGAAGGCGGGGGCAAGAGACCCAGTACTTC; clone size: few; V gene: TRBV5-1; J gene: TRBJ2-5; D gene: TRBD2
CDR3 protein: CASSEAVLSGYTF; CDR3 DNA: TGTGCCAGCAGTGAAGCGGTATTGAGTGGCTACACCTTC; clone size: .; V gene: TRBV6-1; J gene: TRBJ1-2; D gene: .
CDR3 protein: CASSPLGQNLQETQYF; CDR3 DNA: TGTGCCAGCAGCCCCCTGGGACAGAACCTGCAAGAGACCCAGTACTTC; clone size: .; V gene: TRBV13; J gene: TRBJ2-5; D gene: TRBD1
CDR3 protein: CASSSRVLQETQYF; CDR3 DNA: TGTGCCAGCTCTTCCCGGGTACTCCAAGAGACCCAGTACTTC; clone size: .; V gene: TRBV18; J gene: TRBJ2-5; D gene: .
CDR3 protein: CASSEHRGQDEQYF; CDR3 DNA: TGCGCCAGCAGTGAACACAGGGGGCAGGACGAGCAGTACTTC; clone size: .; V gene: TRBV10-1; J gene: TRBJ2-7; D gene: TRBD1
CDR3 protein: CASSQRAPGGPEAFF; CDR3 DNA: TGCGCCAGCAGCCAAAGAGCCCCAGGGGGCCCTGAAGCTTTCTTT; clone size: .; V gene: TRBV4-1; J gene: TRBJ1-1; D gene: TRBD1
CDR3 protein: CASSKQGSYGYTF; CDR3 DNA: TGTGCCAGCAGCAAACAGGGTAGCTATGGCTACACCTTC; clone size: .; V gene: TRBV27; J gene: TRBJ1-2; D gene: .
CDR3 protein: CASSDHAGGAFVGYEQYF; CDR3 DNA: TGTGCCAGCAGTGACCATGCAGGGGGCGCTTTCGTAGGCTACGAGCAGTACTTC; clone size: .; V gene: TRBV6-1; J gene: TRBJ2-7; D gene: TRBD1
CDR3 protein: CSVGLAGGQTQYF; CDR3 DNA: TGCAGCGTTGGTCTAGCGGGGGGACAGACCCAGTACTTC; clone size: once; V gene: TRBV29-1; J gene: TRBJ2-5; D gene: TRBD2
CDR3 protein: CASSEARVWQPQHF; CDR3 DNA: TGTGCCAGCAGTGAAGCCAGGGTCTGGCAGCCCCAGCATTTT; clone size: .; V gene: TRBV6-1; J gene: TRBJ1-5; D gene: .
CDR3 protein: CANSEQFLAKNIQYF; CDR3 DNA: TGTGCCAACAGTGAGCAGTTCTTAGCCAAAAACATTCAGTACTTC; clone size: .; V gene: TRBV2; J gene: TRBJ2-4; D gene: .
CDR3 protein: CASTREHSNQPQHF; CDR3 DNA: TGTGCCAGCACTCGGGAACATAGCAATCAGCCCCAGCATTTT; clone size: .; V gene: TRBV6-1; J gene: TRBJ1-5; D gene: .
CDR3 protein: CASSLYGPQQGIGTEAFF; CDR3 DNA: TGTGCCAGCAGCTTATATGGACCGCAACAGGGGATTGGAACTGAAGCTTTCTTT; clone size: few; V gene: TRBV7-2; J gene: TRBJ1-1; D gene: TRBD1
CDR3 protein: CASSDPQGEQYF; CDR3 DNA: TGCGCCAGCAGTGACCCCCAGGGGGAGCAGTACTTC; clone size: .; V gene: TRBV10-1; J gene: TRBJ2-7; D gene: .
CDR3 protein: CAISRHGSTDTQYF; CDR3 DNA: TGTGCCATCAGTAGACACGGCAGCACAGATACGCAGTATTTT; clone size: .; V gene: TRBV10-3; J gene: TRBJ2-3; D gene: .
CDR3 protein: CASSRLEQLGGADEQFF; CDR3 DNA: TGCGCCAGCAGCCGGTTGGAGCAACTAGGCGGGGCCGATGAGCAGTTCTTC; clone size: .; V gene: TRBV4-1; J gene: TRBJ2-1; D gene: .
CDR3 protein: CASSFRSGGTNTGELFF; CDR3 DNA: TGCGCCAGCAGCTTTAGAAGCGGGGGTACGAACACCGGGGAGCTGTTTTTT; clone size: .; V gene: TRBV5-1; J gene: TRBJ2-2; D gene: TRBD2
CDR3 protein: CASSRRETQYF; CDR3 DNA: TGTGCCAGCAGCCGCCGGGAGACCCAGTACTTC; clone size: .; V gene: TRBV5-6; J gene: TRBJ2-5; D gene: .
CDR3 protein: CASSYTGSLNEKLFF; CDR3 DNA: TGTGCCAGCAGCTATACAGGGTCCCTAAATGAAAAACTGTTTTTT; clone size: .; V gene: TRBV7-9; J gene: TRBJ1-4; D gene: .
CDR3 protein: CASSIDHQREKFF; CDR3 DNA: TGCGCCAGCAGCATCGACCACCAACGGGAAAAGTTCTTC; clone size: .; V gene: TRBV5-1; J gene: TRBJ2-1; D gene: .
CDR3 protein: CAISETGDSPLHF; CDR3 DNA: TGTGCCATCAGTGAGACAGGGGATTCACCCCTCCACTTT; clone size: few; V gene: TRBV10-3; J gene: TRBJ1-6; D gene: TRBD1
CDR3 protein: CASSPTSRETQYF; CDR3 DNA: TGTGCCAGCAGTCCGACATCAAGGGAGACCCAGTACTTC; clone size: .; V gene: TRBV11-2; J gene: TRBJ2-5; D gene: .
CDR3 protein: CASSEAGGASSAFF; CDR3 DNA: TGTGCCAGCAGTGAAGCAGGGGGCGCGTCCTCGGCTTTCTTT; clone size: .; V gene: TRBV6-1; J gene: TRBJ1-1; D gene: TRBD1
CDR3 protein: CASSSQGANTEAFF; CDR3 DNA: TGCGCCAGCAGCTCACAGGGAGCCAACACTGAAGCTTTCTTT; clone size: .; V gene: TRBV5-1; J gene: TRBJ1-1; D gene: .
CDR3 protein: CASSLNGYTDTQYF; CDR3 DNA: TGCGCCAGCAGCTTAAACGGGTACACAGATACGCAGTATTTT; clone size: .; V gene: TRBV5-1; J gene: TRBJ2-3; D gene: .
CDR3 protein: CASRGDGNTIYF; CDR3 DNA: TGTGCCAGCCGGGGGGACGGAAACACCATATATTTT; clone size: .; V gene: TRBV27; J gene: TRBJ1-3; D gene: .
CDR3 protein: CASSPQGLGNQPQHF; CDR3 DNA: TGTGCCAGCAGCCCACAGGGCTTGGGCAATCAGCCCCAGCATTTT; clone size: .; V gene: TRBV6-5; J gene: TRBJ1-5; D gene: .
CDR3 protein: CASSVEQGYTGELFF; CDR3 DNA: TGTGCCAGCAGCGTAGAACAGGGTTACACCGGGGAGCTGTTTTTT; clone size: .; V gene: TRBV9; J gene: TRBJ2-2; D gene: .
CDR3 protein: CAWMGDKDGYTF; CDR3 DNA: TGTGCCTGGATGGGAGACAAAGATGGCTACACCTTC; clone size: .; V gene: TRBV30; J gene: TRBJ1-2; D gene: .
CDR3 protein: CASSLMAAGAGANVLTF; CDR3 DNA: TGTGCCAGCAGCTTAATGGCCGCGGGGGCCGGGGCCAACGTCCTGACTTTC; clone size: .; V gene: TRBV7-9; J gene: TRBJ2-6; D gene: .
CDR3 protein: CASSLYGGSTDTQYF; CDR3 DNA: TGTGCCAGCAGCTTATACGGGGGGAGCACAGATACGCAGTATTTT; clone size: .; V gene: TRBV7-9; J gene: TRBJ2-3; D gene: TRBD2
CDR3 protein: CASSASGAGGYGYTF; CDR3 DNA: TGTGCCAGCAGCGCCTCAGGGGCGGGGGGATATGGCTACACCTTC; clone size: once; V gene: TRBV14; J gene: TRBJ1-2; D gene: .
CDR3 protein: CASRRTGQETQYF; CDR3 DNA: TGCGCCAGCAGACGGACAGGGCAAGAGACCCAGTACTTC; clone size: .; V gene: TRBV5-1; J gene: TRBJ2-5; D gene: TRBD1
CDR3 protein: CASSPIPGLSTEAFF; CDR3 DNA: TGTGCCAGCAGCCCAATCCCGGGACTGAGCACTGAAGCTTTCTTT; clone size: .; V gene: TRBV7-7; J gene: TRBJ1-1; D gene: .
CDR3 protein: CASSSSSGGVYEQYF; CDR3 DNA: TGTGCCAGCAGCTCCTCTAGCGGGGGGGTGTACGAGCAGTACTTC; clone size: .; V gene: TRBV7-2; J gene: TRBJ2-7; D gene: TRBD2
CDR3 protein: CASTRPEGLHTEAFF; CDR3 DNA: TGTGCCAGCACCCGCCCGGAGGGGTTGCACACTGAAGCTTTCTTT; clone size: .; V gene: TRBV6-5; J gene: TRBJ1-1; D gene: .
CDR3 protein: CASSLQPVGSNTEAFF; CDR3 DNA: TGCGCCAGCAGCTTACAGCCGGTCGGCAGTAACACTGAAGCTTTCTTT; clone size: .; V gene: TRBV5-1; J gene: TRBJ1-1; D gene: .
CDR3 protein: CASSEFSGGTTDTQYF; CDR3 DNA: TGTGCCAGCAGTGAGTTTAGCGGGGGGACCACAGATACGCAGTATTTT; clone size: .; V gene: TRBV2; J gene: TRBJ2-3; D gene: TRBD2
CDR3 protein: CASSQGRSYNEQFF; CDR3 DNA: TGCGCCAGCAGCCAGGGTCGTTCCTACAATGAGCAGTTCTTC; clone size: .; V gene: TRBV5-1; J gene: TRBJ2-1; D gene: .
CDR3 protein: CSGYSQAYGYTF; CDR3 DNA: TGCAGCGGTTACTCCCAGGCTTATGGCTACACCTTC; clone size: few; V gene: TRBV29-1; J gene: TRBJ1-2; D gene: .
CDR3 protein: CASSTGLGSPLHF; CDR3 DNA: TGTGCCAGCAGCACAGGGTTAGGCTCACCCCTCCACTTT; clone size: .; V gene: TRBV7-3; J gene: TRBJ1-6; D gene: .
CDR3 protein: CASSLGQSTDTQYF; CDR3 DNA: TGTGCCAGCAGTCTGGGACAGAGCACAGATACGCAGTATTTT; clone size: few; V gene: TRBV27; J gene: TRBJ2-3; D gene: TRBD1